The 4 T cell receptor beta chains presented below share a single source sample, sequenced in a study of Tregs in tolerant kidney transplant recipients. The data were produced by immunoSEQ multiplex PCR, yet TCRdb's version contains in-frame clones alone and is incomplete. The sample includes about 240,000 clones, roughly four fifths of them seen just once. The sample comprised CD4+ T cells from blood. The source of these receptors is a human donor in good health.

V gene TRBV7-2 combines with J gene TRBJ1-4, with a tentative D call TRBD1 (5 bases). With 5 bases removed from V and 8 bases from J, the gap between germline ends came to 21 bases. Germline CDR1 and CDR2: SGHTA and FQGNSA. CDR3 length equals 16 residues. CDR3 sequence: CASSQKEGWFQEKLFF. The CDR3, as DNA: TGTGCCAGCAGCCAAAAGGAGGGGTGGTTTCAGGAAAAACTGTTTTTT.

The V and J genes are TRBV28 and TRBJ1-5; tentatively, D is TRBD1 (6 bases). Germline values: CDR1 MDHEN, CDR2 SYDVKM. Trimming cost V 6 bases and J 3 bases, with 15 bases left between them. The CDR3 is 15 residues long. DNA of the CDR3: TGTGCCAGCAGCCGCGCTACAGGGAACAATCAGCCCCAGCATTTT. This translates into CASSRATGNNQPQHF.

Details on this clone: Other DNA sequences within the sample encode an identical CDR3. CDR3 DNA: TGCGCCAGCCGCTCGGAAATGGGCACTGAAGCTTTCTTT. Translation gives CASRSEMGTEAFF. The V gene is TRBV5-1, the J gene TRBJ1-1; D ambiguous. The CDR3 length is 13 residues. Trimming stripped 7 bases from V and 4 bases from J, with 14 bases between. Germline values: CDR1 SGHRS, CDR2 YFSETQ.

This chain uses TRBV27 with TRBJ2-1, with TRBD2 matching over 7 bases. Germline values: CDR1 MNHEY, CDR2 SMNVEV (reference sequence). The CDR3 totals 17 residues. The V and J ends lost 6 bases and 9 bases, in that order; junction bases with no gene match: 20. As DNA, the CDR3 is TGTGCCAGCAGCAGAGGATTTAGCGCGGGAGTGACGATTGAGCAGTTCTTC. Translation: CASSRGFSAGVTIEQFF.